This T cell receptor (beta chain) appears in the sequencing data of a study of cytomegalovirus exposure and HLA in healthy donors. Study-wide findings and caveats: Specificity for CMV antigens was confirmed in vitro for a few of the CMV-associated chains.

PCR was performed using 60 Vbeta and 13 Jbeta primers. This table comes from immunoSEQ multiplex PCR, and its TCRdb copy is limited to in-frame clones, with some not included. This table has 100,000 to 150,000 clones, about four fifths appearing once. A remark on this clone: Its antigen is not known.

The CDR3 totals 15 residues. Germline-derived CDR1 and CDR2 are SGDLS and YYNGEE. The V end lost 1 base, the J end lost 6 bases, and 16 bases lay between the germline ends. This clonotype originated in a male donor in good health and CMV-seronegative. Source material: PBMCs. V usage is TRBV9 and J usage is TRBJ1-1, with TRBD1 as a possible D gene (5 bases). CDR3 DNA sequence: TGTGCCAGCAGCGTAAGTTATAGGGGAGGCTCTGAAGCTTTCTTT. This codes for CASSVSYRGGSEAFF.